The T cell receptor beta chain under discussion was sequenced for a study of blood T cells in healthy people across ages. A second about 7 to 11 cycle PCR used barcoded and J-beta primers. TCRdb redid the calling of the 5' RACE reads with MiXCR, one entry per CDR3 protein. Of 800,000 or so distinct CDR3 sequences in the sample, about 42% were seen once. Comment on this clonotype: Its matching antigen is unknown. Being one base from a much bigger clone, this may be a read error.

Germline CDR1 is SQVTM and CDR2 is ANQGSEA. CDR3 length: 14 residues. The trim removed 4 bases at V and 4 bases at J, leaving 5 bases unmatched. Regarding the study as a whole: Diversity estimates drawn from one million T cells were deemed underestimates.

Total RNA extraction produced at least 5 micrograms (per sample) for the study. This TCR derives from an elderly man in good health. The V gene is TRBV29-1, the J gene TRBJ2-1, with 9 bases lining up with TRBD2. The specimen was blood. The CDR3 nucleotides are TGCAGCGTTGCCGGACTAGCGACATACAATGAGCAGTTCTTC. As protein: CSVAGLATYNEQFF.